The 12 T cell receptor beta chains below come from one sample, sequenced in a study of blood T cell repertoires in COVID-19. Profiling relied on immunoSEQ multiplex PCR, and the TCRdb table lists in-frame clones only, not all of them. The table records some 210,000 clones, around nine tenths of them present only once. Specimen: peripheral blood. The receptors come from a middle-aged woman who had recovered from COVID-19.

V gene TRBV5-6 combines with J gene TRBJ2-7, with 10 bases identical to TRBD1. CDR1 and CDR2 from the germline V gene are SGHDT and YYEEEE. The CDR3 is 17 residues long. V lost 4 bases, J lost 4 bases, and 14 bases stayed unmatched. CDR3 amino acids: CASSGRAGDRGTYEQYF. The CDR3 region has the DNA TGTGCCAGCAGCGGACGGGCGGGGGACAGGGGAACTTACGAGCAGTACTTC.

This clone was seen once. J is TRBJ2-7 and V is TRBV29-1, with TRBD1 identical over 11 bases. Germline assignment: CDR1 SQVTM and CDR2 ANQGSEA. V was pared by 4 bases and J by 5 bases, with 1 base of the junction left unmatched. The CDR3 loop spans 12 amino acids. The CDR3 protein is CSVGTGGDEQYF. For the CDR3, the DNA is TGCAGCGTTGGGACAGGGGGCGACGAGCAGTACTTC.

The chain links TRBV4-2 to TRBJ1-2; the D is unclear. V lost 0 bases to trimming and J lost 3 bases, with 8 bases between them. This CDR3 is built from 14 residues. In germline, CDR1 is LGHNA, CDR2 YNFKEQ. CDR3 DNA: TGTGCCAGCAGCCAAGAACAACAGTACTATGGCTACACCTTC. Its protein product is CASSQEQQYYGYTF.

The chain links TRBV19 to TRBJ2-7; 8 nucleotides align to TRBD2. After removal of 3 bases from V and 4 bases from J, the junction contained 2 bases not matched to a gene. Germline V gene lookup returns CDR1 LNHDA and CDR2 SQIVND (reference sequence). This CDR3 comprises 13 residues. CDR3 DNA sequence: TGTGCCAGTAGTATCGGGGGGGAATACGAGCAGTACTTC. Its protein product is CASSIGGEYEQYF.

V is TRBV12-3 or TRBV12-4 and J is TRBJ2-5; the D gene is possibly TRBD1 (5 bases). The CDR3 has 13 residues. Trimming pared 5 bases from V and 4 bases from J, leaving 11 bases between. The CDR3: CASSRGHLETQYF. The DNA of the CDR3 is TGTGCCAGCAGTCGCGGACACCTAGAGACCCAGTACTTC.

The J gene is TRBJ1-1, the V gene TRBV10-3; tentative D call: TRBD1 (6 bases). CDR3 length equals 14 residues. The V end was cut by 9 bases, the J end by 1 base, with 15 bases between. The germline gives CDR1 ENHRY, CDR2 SYGVKD. CDR3 nucleotides: TGTGCCATACAGGGATCGCTCGGGAACACTGAAGCTTTCTTT. Protein product: CAIQGSLGNTEAFF.

The genes are TRBV9 and TRBJ2-2, with a possible D match to TRBD1 (5 bases). Germline V lookup: CDR1 SGDLS, CDR2 YYNGEE. This CDR3 spans 14 amino acids. The V and J ends lost 3 bases and 6 bases respectively, with 12 bases between them. The CDR3 bases are TGTGCCAGCAGCGAGAGGACAAACCCCGGGGAGCTGTTTTTT. Translated: CASSERTNPGELFF.

This clone was recorded many times. CDR3 protein: CASSPLGQLFYEQYF. The CDR3 nucleotides read TGTGCCAGCAGCCCCCTGGGACAGTTGTTTTACGAGCAGTACTTC. The V and J genes are TRBV7-9 and TRBJ2-7; 7 nucleotides line up with TRBD1. The CDR3 runs 15 residues. The germline gives CDR1 SEHNR, CDR2 FQNEAQ (reference sequence). After removal of 5 bases from V and 4 bases from J, the junction contained 11 bases not matched to a gene.

The CDR3 here is CASSYGGGGDTDTQYF. In DNA, the CDR3 is TGTGCCAGCAGTTACGGAGGAGGGGGGGACACAGATACGCAGTATTTT. V usage is TRBV6-5 and J usage is TRBJ2-3; D is possibly TRBD2 (7 bases). Trimming took 2 bases from V and 2 from J, leaving 14 bases between them. This CDR3 region has 16 residues. Per the germline V gene, CDR1 is MNHEY and CDR2 is SVGAGI.

The chain employs TRBV3-1 (or the pseudogene TRBV3-2) and TRBJ2-7, with D perhaps TRBD2 (6 bases). V lost 5 bases to trimming and J lost 2 bases, with 19 bases between them. The germline V gene encodes CDR1 LGHDT and CDR2 YNNKEL (reference sequence). The CDR3 runs to 16 residues. The CDR3 bases are TGTGCCAGCAGCAACCCCGGGACTGGCCGAACCTACGAGCAGTACTTC. It translates to CASSNPGTGRTYEQYF.

The chain has TRBV4-2 and TRBJ2-3; 8 bases are shared with TRBD2. The germline CDR1 and CDR2 sequences are LGHNA and YNFKEQ. This CDR3 contains 15 residues. Trimming at V came to 0 bases and at J to 1 base, leaving 0 bases not matched to a gene. DNA of the CDR3: TGTGCCAGCAGCCAAGAACTAGCGGGCACAGATACGCAGTATTTT. It specifies CASSQELAGTDTQYF.

Only one count was recorded for this clone. The V call is TRBV2, the J call TRBJ1-5; 7 bases map to TRBD1. CDR1 and CDR2 from the germline V gene are SNHLY and FYNNEI. CDR3 length: 13 amino acids. V lost 10 bases, J lost 1 base, and 4 bases stayed unmatched. The DNA for the CDR3 is TGTGCCACGGGGACAGACAGCAATCAGCCCCAGCATTTT. Its translation is CATGTDSNQPQHF.